A single sample is the source of the 2 T cell receptor beta chains below, sequenced in a study of shared clonotypes between healthy human individuals. Sequenced by immunoSEQ multiplex PCR; TCRdb stores in-frame clones only, minus some. Of millions of clones in the sample, approximately 90% were seen once. Sequenced: naive CD4+ T cells sorted from blood. Sample subset: CD45RA+ positively selected. The source of these receptors is a man aged 18 to 30 in good health.

V and J are TRBV10-1 and TRBJ2-7; TRBD2 matches 7 bases. J gave up 0 bases and V 6 bases, and 17 bases lay outside the gene matches. CDR3 length equals 18 residues. The germline V gene encodes CDR1 WNHNN and CDR2 SYGVQD (reference sequence). The CDR3 DNA reads TGCGCCAGCAGAAGAAAGACCGGGACTACAAAAAGCTCCTACGAGCAGTACTTC. Its translation is CASRRKTGTTKSSYEQYF.

For this clone: One junction end does not reproduce the germline sequence, and a read error may be involved. V gene TRBV6-1 combines with J gene TRBJ2-7, with D tentatively TRBD1 (5 bases). Germline CDR1 and CDR2: MNHNS and SASEGT. This CDR3 region has 14 residues. As DNA, the CDR3 is TGTGCCAGCAGTCAGAGTCAGGGCCCATACGGGCAGTACTTC. Translated, it gives CASSQSQGPYGQYF.